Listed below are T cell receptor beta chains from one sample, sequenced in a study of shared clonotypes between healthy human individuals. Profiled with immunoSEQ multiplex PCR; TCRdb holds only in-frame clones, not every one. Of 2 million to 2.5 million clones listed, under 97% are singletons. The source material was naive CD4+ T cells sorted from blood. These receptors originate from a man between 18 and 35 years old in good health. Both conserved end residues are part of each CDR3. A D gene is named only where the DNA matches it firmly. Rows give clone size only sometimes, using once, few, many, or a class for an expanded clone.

CDR3nt: TGTGCCAGCAGCTTTGAGGTCGGGACAGGGGGCAGTGGCTACACCTTC; CDR3aa: CASSFEVGTGGSGYTF; j_gene: TRBJ1-2; d_gene: TRBD1; abundance: -; v_gene: TRBV7-9
CDR3nt: TGTGCCAGCAGCTTAGCTTACAGTCACTCCGAGCAGTACTTC; CDR3aa: CASSLAYSHSEQYF; j_gene: TRBJ2-7; d_gene: -; abundance: -; v_gene: TRBV7-9
CDR3nt: TGTGCCAGCAGTGATAATCACCTTAGGAATGGCTACACCTTC; CDR3aa: CASSDNHLRNGYTF; j_gene: TRBJ1-2; d_gene: -; abundance: -; v_gene: TRBV2
CDR3nt: TGTGCCAGCAGTTCTGACAGGGTGAACACTGAAGCTTTCTTT; CDR3aa: CASSSDRVNTEAFF; j_gene: TRBJ1-1; d_gene: TRBD1; abundance: -; v_gene: TRBV7-9
CDR3nt: TGTGCCAGCAGCTTCCTTTCCGGGATCGATGAGCAGTTCTTC; CDR3aa: CASSFLSGIDEQFF; j_gene: TRBJ2-1; d_gene: -; abundance: -; v_gene: TRBV11-2
CDR3nt: TGTGCCAGCTCACCAATAGGGTCGGGTGAAGCTTTCTTT; CDR3aa: CASSPIGSGEAFF; j_gene: TRBJ1-1; d_gene: -; abundance: -; v_gene: TRBV18
CDR3nt: TGTGCCAGCAGCTCCCCCCCGGGACAGGGAAATCAGCCCCAGCATTTT; CDR3aa: CASSSPPGQGNQPQHF; j_gene: TRBJ1-5; d_gene: TRBD1; abundance: -; v_gene: TRBV5-8
CDR3nt: TGTGCCAGCAGCCCGACAGGGTTGGCGAAAGAGACCCAGTACTTC; CDR3aa: CASSPTGLAKETQYF; j_gene: TRBJ2-5; d_gene: TRBD1; abundance: -; v_gene: TRBV7-9
CDR3nt: TGTGCCACCAGCAGCTCACCTGACAGGGACCTTTCCAACACCGGGGAGCTGTTTTTT; CDR3aa: CATSSSPDRDLSNTGELFF; j_gene: TRBJ2-2; d_gene: TRBD1; abundance: -; v_gene: TRBV15
CDR3nt: TGTGCCAGCAGTTACGCAACCATCAGGGGTGGCTACACCTTC; CDR3aa: CASSYATIRGGYTF; j_gene: TRBJ1-2; d_gene: -; abundance: -; v_gene: TRBV6-5
CDR3nt: TGCGCCAGCAGCCTTACTAGCGACCAAGAGACCCAGTACTTC; CDR3aa: CASSLTSDQETQYF; j_gene: TRBJ2-5; d_gene: TRBD2; abundance: -; v_gene: TRBV5-1
CDR3nt: TGTGCCAGCGGACTTACCACCGGGGAGCTGTTTTTT; CDR3aa: CASGLTTGELFF; j_gene: TRBJ2-2; d_gene: -; abundance: -; v_gene: TRBV6-6
CDR3nt: TGTGCCAGCAGCCCCCTGGGGGGGGAAAAACTGTTTTTT; CDR3aa: CASSPLGGEKLFF; j_gene: TRBJ1-4; d_gene: -; abundance: -; v_gene: TRBV4-2
CDR3nt: TGTGCCAGCAGCGCGGGGATCTTTTTTCAGTACTTC; CDR3aa: CASSAGIFFQYF; j_gene: TRBJ2-7; d_gene: -; abundance: -; v_gene: TRBV7-9
CDR3nt: TGTGCCAGCAGCCTCAATGCCGGTCTGGAAGAAAAACTGTTTTTT; CDR3aa: CASSLNAGLEEKLFF; j_gene: TRBJ1-4; d_gene: -; abundance: -; v_gene: TRBV7-9
CDR3nt: TGTGCCAGCAGCTTAGCGAGGAGCGGGAGCACAGATACGCAGTATTTT; CDR3aa: CASSLARSGSTDTQYF; j_gene: TRBJ2-3; d_gene: -; abundance: -; v_gene: TRBV7-2
CDR3nt: TGTGCCAGCAGCCTACAGGGGGCAGGTCCCTACGAGCAGTACTTC; CDR3aa: CASSLQGAGPYEQYF; j_gene: TRBJ2-7; d_gene: TRBD1; abundance: -; v_gene: TRBV11-2
CDR3nt: TGCGCCAGCAGCTTGCAGCCAGGGGGCGATAATTCACCCCTCCACTTT; CDR3aa: CASSLQPGGDNSPLHF; j_gene: TRBJ1-6; d_gene: TRBD1; abundance: -; v_gene: TRBV5-1
CDR3nt: TGTGCCTGGAGGAAATTCGCATCGAACAACGAAGCTTTCTTT; CDR3aa: CAWRKFASNNEAFF; j_gene: TRBJ1-1; d_gene: -; abundance: once; v_gene: TRBV30
CDR3nt: TGCGCCAGCACCTCCTCAACGGGACAGAGATCATACACCGGGGAGCTGTTTTTT; CDR3aa: CASTSSTGQRSYTGELFF; j_gene: TRBJ2-2; d_gene: TRBD1; abundance: once; v_gene: TRBV5-1
CDR3nt: TGTGCCAGCAGGGGCCCAGCGGGAGAGACGGAGCTGTTTTTT; CDR3aa: CASRGPAGETELFF; j_gene: TRBJ2-2; d_gene: TRBD2; abundance: -; v_gene: TRBV28
CDR3nt: TGCGCCAGCAGCACTAGCGGCGGGGCAGATACGCAGTATTTT; CDR3aa: CASSTSGGADTQYF; j_gene: TRBJ2-3; d_gene: TRBD2; abundance: -; v_gene: TRBV10-1
CDR3nt: TGCGCCAGCAGCTTTTCGGGGGGCGGCGAGACCCAGTACTTC; CDR3aa: CASSFSGGGETQYF; j_gene: TRBJ2-5; d_gene: -; abundance: -; v_gene: TRBV5-1
CDR3nt: TGTGCCAGCAGCCTCCTCACATCCACGAACACCGGGGAGCTGTTTTTT; CDR3aa: CASSLLTSTNTGELFF; j_gene: TRBJ2-2; d_gene: -; abundance: -; v_gene: TRBV28
CDR3nt: TGTGCCAGCAGTGCACAGGGCTCCTACAATGAGCAGTTCTTC; CDR3aa: CASSAQGSYNEQFF; j_gene: TRBJ2-1; d_gene: -; abundance: -; v_gene: TRBV25-1
CDR3nt: TGTGCCAGCTCACCCGAGGGGAACTATGGCTACACCTTC; CDR3aa: CASSPEGNYGYTF; j_gene: TRBJ1-2; d_gene: -; abundance: few; v_gene: TRBV18
CDR3nt: TGCGCCAGCAGCTTAGGACAGTTCCGCACAGATACGCAGTATTTT; CDR3aa: CASSLGQFRTDTQYF; j_gene: TRBJ2-3; d_gene: -; abundance: -; v_gene: TRBV5-1
CDR3nt: TGTGCCAGCAGCATAGGACTATTGGCCGGGGAGCTGTTTTTT; CDR3aa: CASSIGLLAGELFF; j_gene: TRBJ2-2; d_gene: -; abundance: -; v_gene: TRBV9
CDR3nt: TGTGCCAGCAGCTTAGCGGTGAACACCGGGGAGCTGTTTTTT; CDR3aa: CASSLAVNTGELFF; j_gene: TRBJ2-2; d_gene: -; abundance: -; v_gene: TRBV7-6
CDR3nt: TGCGCCAGCAGCTGGACTCCCTTGGACCGGGGTGGTACTGAAGCTTTCTTT; CDR3aa: CASSWTPLDRGGTEAFF; j_gene: TRBJ1-1; d_gene: -; abundance: -; v_gene: TRBV5-1
CDR3nt: TGCGCCAGCAGCCAACCGACGCGGGGTGTCACTGAGCAGTTCTTC; CDR3aa: CASSQPTRGVTEQFF; j_gene: TRBJ2-1; d_gene: -; abundance: -; v_gene: TRBV4-1
CDR3nt: TGTGCCAGCAGGGTCCGGGGAGGTCAGCCCCAGCATTTT; CDR3aa: CASRVRGGQPQHF; j_gene: TRBJ1-5; d_gene: -; abundance: -; v_gene: TRBV6-1
CDR3nt: TGTGCCAGCAGCTCGCCTCCCAGAGATGAAAAACTGTTTTTT; CDR3aa: CASSSPPRDEKLFF; j_gene: TRBJ1-4; d_gene: -; abundance: -; v_gene: TRBV7-9
CDR3nt: TGCGCCAGCAGCTTGAGAGGGACAGCGAACACTGAAGCTTTCTTT; CDR3aa: CASSLRGTANTEAFF; j_gene: TRBJ1-1; d_gene: TRBD1; abundance: -; v_gene: TRBV5-1
CDR3nt: TGTGCCATCAGTGAAGGGGTTTATCCCGCTCAGCCCCAGCATTTT; CDR3aa: CAISEGVYPAQPQHF; j_gene: TRBJ1-5; d_gene: -; abundance: -; v_gene: TRBV10-3